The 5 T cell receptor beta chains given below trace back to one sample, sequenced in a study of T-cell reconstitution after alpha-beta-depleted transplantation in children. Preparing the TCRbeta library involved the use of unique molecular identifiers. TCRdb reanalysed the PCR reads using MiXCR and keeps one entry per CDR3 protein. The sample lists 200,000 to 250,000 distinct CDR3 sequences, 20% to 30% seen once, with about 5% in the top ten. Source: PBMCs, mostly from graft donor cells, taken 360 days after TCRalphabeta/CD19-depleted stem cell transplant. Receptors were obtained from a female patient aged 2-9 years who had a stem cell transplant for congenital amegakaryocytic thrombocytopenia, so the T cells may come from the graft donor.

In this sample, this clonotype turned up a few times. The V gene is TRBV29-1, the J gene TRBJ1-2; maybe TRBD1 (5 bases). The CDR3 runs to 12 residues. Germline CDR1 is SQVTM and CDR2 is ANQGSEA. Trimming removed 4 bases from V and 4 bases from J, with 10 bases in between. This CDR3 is CSVAPGLYGYTF. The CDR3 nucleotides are TGCAGCGTTGCCCCAGGGCTCTATGGCTACACCTTC.

The chain's CDR3 is CASSLAGMAYEQYF. In nucleotides, the CDR3 is TGTGCCAGCAGCTTAGCTGGCATGGCCTACGAGCAGTACTTC. The chain is built from TRBV11-2 and TRBJ2-7; D gene unclear. CDR3 size: 14 residues. With 1 base removed from V and 2 bases from J, the gap between germline ends came to 9 bases. Germline lookup yields CDR1 SGHAT and CDR2 FQNNGV.

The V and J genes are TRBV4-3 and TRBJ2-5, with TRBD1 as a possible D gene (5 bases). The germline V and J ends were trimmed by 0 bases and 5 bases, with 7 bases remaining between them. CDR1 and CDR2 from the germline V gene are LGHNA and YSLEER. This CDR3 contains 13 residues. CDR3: CASSQDDSETQYF. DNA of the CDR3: TGCGCCAGCAGCCAAGATGACAGCGAGACCCAGTACTTC.

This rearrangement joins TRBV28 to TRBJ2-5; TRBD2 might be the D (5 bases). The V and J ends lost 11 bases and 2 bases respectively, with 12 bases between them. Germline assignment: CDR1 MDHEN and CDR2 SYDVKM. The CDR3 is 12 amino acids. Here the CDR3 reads CASGSVQETQYF. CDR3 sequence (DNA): TGTGCCTCGGGGTCCGTGCAAGAGACCCAGTACTTC.

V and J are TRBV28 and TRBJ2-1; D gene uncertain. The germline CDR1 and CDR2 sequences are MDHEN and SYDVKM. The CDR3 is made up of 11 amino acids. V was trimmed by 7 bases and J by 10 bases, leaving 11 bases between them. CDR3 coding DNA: TGTGCCAGCAAGTGGACGGAGGAGCAGTTCTTC. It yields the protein CASKWTEEQFF.